The present TCR beta chain was sequenced within a study of OX40 agonist ivuxolimab in advanced cancers. About the full investigation: Ivuxolimab, which targeted the costimulatory receptor OX40 (CD134), was an agonistic, fully human IgG2 monoclonal antibody. Partial responses occurred in three dose-escalation patients: two with cutaneous melanoma and one with hepatocellular carcinoma. Intravenous ivuxolimab was administered to patients every 2 weeks at six dose levels: 0.01, 0.1, 0.3, 1.5, 3 and 10 mg/kg. Peripheral TCRbeta sequencing aimed to test whether ivuxolimab altered TCR sequence diversity and caused clonal T-cell expansion. In the dose-escalation cohort, roughly 80% of patients were male, and the mean age was approximately 60 years, with a range of roughly 23 to 85. The paper reports the monotherapy dose-escalation portion (N ≈ 50 patients) of the phase I ivuxolimab trial. Prior anti-PD-1, anti-PD-L1 or anti-CTLA-4 therapy was permitted, and roughly two fifths of dose-escalation patients had received checkpoint inhibitors. Of the approximately 50 dose-escalation patients, hepatocellular carcinoma was present in approximately 20, melanoma in approximately 15, renal cell carcinoma in 9 and head and neck cancer in 9.

Note on this clone: Its antigen is unknown. No per-base quality is available; no much larger clone lies one base away.

Genomic DNA was isolated from the sorted cells so that the TCRbeta CDR3 region could be sequenced. The immunoSEQ Assay was used for sequencing of TCRbeta CDR3 regions. As stored in TCRdb, this immuneACCESS dataset retains in-frame rearrangements with V and J assigned. A fraction of the clones does not appear; measured against another copy, unresolved V genes explain less than half of the discrepancy, and the remainder lacks a known reason. Across this sample there are 100,000 or so clones, with less than 95% seen only once. In total, the top ten clones hold under 0.65% of the sample. The trial excluded patients who had a history of autoimmune disease or who were on systemic immunosuppression. In every dose cohort, peripheral blood was drawn for TCR sequencing at baseline, cycle 4 day 1, and cycle 7 day 1. The samples were taken from a phase I, first-in-human, multicenter, open-label dose-escalation trial of ivuxolimab. Adults with locally advanced or metastatic head and neck squamous cell, hepatocellular, melanoma or renal cell carcinoma were enrolled in the trial. Before TCR sequencing, CD4+ T cells and CD8+ T cells from peripheral blood were sorted into separate populations.

For CDR1 and CDR2, the germline V gene lists LGHNA and YSLEER. Including the terminal cysteine and phenylalanine, the CDR3 comprises 17 residues. Left in the record is the CDR3 DNA by itself, 51 bases read in frame from the first base. V is reduced by 2 bases and J by 1 base, leaving a spacing of 16 bases between them. Results and caveats for the whole study, not just this receptor: Low levels of normalized T-cell clonal expansion were also seen in some nonresponding patients. In partial responders in the 0.1-3.0 mg/kg groups, normalized peripheral clonal expansion was found to be among the lowest, especially among CD8+ T cells. Which antigens the clonally expanded peripheral T cells were specific for was not determined. At doses of 0.1 to 3.0 mg/kg, clonal expansion of both CD4+ and CD8+ T cells in blood was seen between baseline and week 6. After ivuxolimab, CD8+ T cells had more expanded clones than CD4+ T cells on average.

The specimen was CD4+ or CD8+ T cells sorted from blood, collected in a trial of the OX40 agonist ivuxolimab. This receptor was identified in an adult with an advanced solid tumor such as melanoma, head and neck, liver or kidney cancer. Recombination connected TRBV4-3 to TRBJ2-3; the D call is possibly TRBD1 or TRBD2, each sharing 5 bases. The encoded CDR3 is CASSQSGAGTGTDTQYF. In nucleotide form, the sequence is TGCGCCAGCAGCCAATCCGGTGCCGGGACCGGCACAGATACGCAGTATTTT.